Each of the 21 T cell receptor beta chains below was sequenced from the same sample in a study of shared clonotypes between healthy human individuals (dated by TCRdb to about 2020). Library prep was done by the immunoSEQ multiplex PCR assay. Entries here come from immuneACCESS through TCRdb and include only in-frame sequences with V and J called. Some clones fail to appear in such tables; in the studies checked, an unresolved V gene covers under half of the shortfall, and the cause of the remainder is unknown. Counted in this sample were 2.5 million or so clones; about 92% of them appeared once. The ten largest clones add up to around 0.15% of the sample. Sequences were obtained from naive CD4+ T cells sorted from blood. The cell subset or site label of this sample denotes: CD45RA+ positively selected. Every receptor here comes from a man aged 18 to 30 in good health.

This chain connects TRBV6-5 to TRBJ1-3, with D possibly being TRBD1 (5 bases). V was clipped by 6 bases and J by 0 bases, with 12 bases between them. This CDR3 contains 15 residues. Germline loops: CDR1 MNHEY, CDR2 SVGAGI. The CDR3 nucleotides are TGTGCCAGCAGAAAAGACAGCCTCTCTGGAAACACCATATATTTT. This translates into CASRKDSLSGNTIYF.

The chain links TRBV7-8 to TRBJ1-1; weak D call: TRBD1 (5 bases). The germline V gene has CDR1 SGHVS and CDR2 FQNEAQ. The CDR3 length is 13 residues. V was pared by 0 bases and J by 9 bases, with 11 bases between. DNA of the CDR3: TGTGCCAGCAGCTTAGCGGGGGTAGGACAAGCTTTCTTT. Its protein product is CASSLAGVGQAFF.

This chain links TRBV19 with TRBJ1-1; D unresolved. The germline V and J ends were trimmed by 6 bases and 6 bases, with 17 bases remaining between them. This CDR3 comprises 14 residues. Per germline, CDR1 LNHDA and CDR2 SQIVND (reference sequence). Written as DNA, the CDR3 is TGTGCCAGTAGCGGCAGTCGGTTTCGCCCTGAAGCTTTCTTT. The encoded protein is CASSGSRFRPEAFF.

In nucleotides, the CDR3 is TGTGCCAGCAGCTTGGTGACTGCCAATGAGCAGTTCTTC. Translating gives CASSLVTANEQFF. The J gene is TRBJ2-1, the V gene TRBV5-4, with no clear D. The CDR3 has 13 residues. V lost 0 bases, J lost 6 bases, and 7 bases lay in between. Germline lookup yields CDR1 SGHNT and CDR2 YYREEE (reference sequence).

The J gene is TRBJ2-4, the V gene TRBV28, with a weak D call TRBD1 (5 bases). This CDR3 is built from 16 residues. With 2 bases removed from V and 0 bases from J, the gap between germline ends came to 11 bases. Germline V CDR1 and CDR2: MDHEN, SYDVKM. Here the CDR3 DNA reads TGTGCCAGCAGTTTAGCAGGGATACTAGCCAAAAACATTCAGTACTTC. Protein sequence: CASSLAGILAKNIQYF.

With respect to this clone: Other DNA sequences in the sample encode the same CDR3. The chain uses TRBV27 and TRBJ2-5; TRBD2 might be the D (5 bases). Trimming took 2 bases from V and 2 from J, leaving 6 bases between them. The germline V gene encodes CDR1 MNHEY and CDR2 SMNVEV (reference sequence). The CDR3 is 13 amino acids. CDR3 DNA sequence: TGTGCCAGCAGTTTACGGGGTCAAGAGACCCAGTACTTC. The encoded protein is CASSLRGQETQYF.

The V call is TRBV6-1, the J call TRBJ2-7; 7 bases line up with TRBD1. Losses at the gene ends were 7 bases for V and 2 bases for J; bases not matched to a gene: 5. Per germline, CDR1 MNHNS and CDR2 SASEGT. CDR3 length: 13 residues. CDR3 loop: CASIDRVTYEQYF. CDR3 DNA sequence: TGTGCCAGCATAGACAGGGTCACCTACGAGCAGTACTTC.

V is TRBV7-2 and J is TRBJ1-2, with D uncertain. The CDR3 sequence is 14 residues long. V was cut by 0 bases and J by 7 bases, with 12 bases left in between. The germline V gene encodes CDR1 SGHTA and CDR2 FQGNSA. This chain's CDR3 is CASSLARVGLGYTF. The CDR3 nucleotides read TGTGCCAGCAGCTTAGCAAGGGTAGGGCTTGGCTACACCTTC.

The chain carries TRBV28 and TRBJ1-1; D perhaps matches TRBD1 (5 bases). The CDR3 has 12 amino acids. V was trimmed by 5 bases and J by 6 bases, leaving 10 bases between them. CDR1 is MDHEN, CDR2 SYDVKM, per germline. The CDR3 bases are TGTGCCAGCAGTACAGCAGGGTCTGAAGCTTTCTTT. Translation: CASSTAGSEAFF.

The chain couples TRBV6-5 to TRBJ1-6; D not certain. The length of the CDR3 is 16 residues. Trimming took off 4 bases at V and 8 bases at J, with 18 bases between the two ends. Germline-derived CDR1 and CDR2 are MNHEY and SVGAGI. Here the CDR3 DNA reads TGTGCCAGCAGTTCCCTGCCCGGAGGCGCTTATTCACCCCTCCACTTT. Its translation: CASSSLPGGAYSPLHF.

This chain uses TRBV6-5 with TRBJ1-3; D is uncertain. CDR1 and CDR2 (germline): MNHEY, SVGAGI. This CDR3 is 13 amino acids long. The germline V and J ends were trimmed by 7 bases and 1 base, with 8 bases remaining between them. This chain's CDR3 is CASTRISGNTIYF. In DNA, the CDR3 is TGTGCCAGCACAAGAATTTCTGGAAACACCATATATTTT.

This clone was seen a single time. The chain joins TRBV28 to TRBJ1-6, with D possibly matching TRBD1 (5 bases). CDR1 and CDR2 (germline): MDHEN, SYDVKM. The CDR3 consists of 13 residues. Trimming pared 2 bases from V and 7 bases from J, leaving 6 bases between. CDR3 in amino acids: CASSLTGNSPLHF. CDR3 nucleotides: TGTGCCAGCAGTTTAACAGGAAATTCACCCCTCCACTTT. The full variable domain, completed using reference TRBV28 and TRBJ1-6, is DVKVTQSSRYLVKRTGEKVFLECVQDMDHENMFWYRQDPGLGLRLIYFSYDVKMKEKGDIPEGYSVSREKKERFSLILESASTNQTSMYLCASSLTGNSPLHFGNGTRLTVT.

The J gene is TRBJ1-5, the V gene TRBV30; weak D call: TRBD1 (5 bases). Looked up from germline, CDR1 is GTSNPN and CDR2 is SVGIG (reference sequence). This CDR3 is built from 14 residues. Trimming removed 3 bases from V and 2 bases from J, with 11 bases in between. The CDR3 region has the DNA TGTGCCTGGAGCCAGGGATCACGCAATCAGCCCCAGCATTTT. Translating it yields CAWSQGSRNQPQHF.

The chain employs TRBV2 and TRBJ1-1; 7 nucleotides align to TRBD1. The CDR3 is 14 amino acids. Germline CDR1 SNHLY, CDR2 FYNNEI. The trim removed 6 bases at V and 1 base at J, leaving 5 bases unmatched. The chain's CDR3 is CASRGDSRNTEAFF. The CDR3 bases are TGTGCCAGCAGGGGGGACAGTCGGAACACTGAAGCTTTCTTT.

The V call is TRBV10-3, the J call TRBJ1-4; D gene unclear. Germline lookup yields CDR1 ENHRY and CDR2 SYGVKD. The V gene lost 0 bases and the J gene lost 1 base, with 6 bases spanning the gap. The CDR3 is 15 amino acids. The CDR3 nucleotides are TGTGCCATCAGTGAGTCTTACAGAACTAATGAAAAACTGTTTTTT. It yields the protein CAISESYRTNEKLFF.

V usage is TRBV5-1 and J usage is TRBJ1-4; the D gene is possibly TRBD1 (6 bases). With 2 bases removed from V and 7 bases from J, the gap between germline ends came to 15 bases. The CDR3 spans 15 residues. Germline V lookup: CDR1 SGHRS, CDR2 YFSETQ. CDR3 sequence: CASSFFPRGSEKLFF. The CDR3 DNA is TGCGCCAGCAGCTTTTTCCCCAGGGGAAGTGAAAAACTGTTTTTT. The complete variable domain, with remaining parts taken from reference TRBV5-1 and TRBJ1-4, reads KAGVTQTPRYLIKTRGQQVTLSCSPISGHRSVSWYQQTPGQGLQFLFEYFSETQRNKGNFPGRFSGRQFSNSRSEMNVSTLELGDSALYLCASSFFPRGSEKLFFGSGTQLSVL.

The gene calls are TRBV30 and TRBJ2-2; TRBD2 matches 14 bases. The CDR3 contains 16 residues. Germline assignment: CDR1 GTSNPN and CDR2 SVGIG (reference sequence). V dropped 3 bases and J dropped 5; count of bases not matched to a gene: 5. CDR3 sequence reads: CAWRTSGRARTGELFF. DNA of the CDR3: TGTGCCTGGAGGACTAGCGGGAGGGCCAGGACCGGGGAGCTGTTTTTT.

This clone was seen once. The chain couples TRBV9 to TRBJ1-6; D gene uncertain. The V and J ends lost 5 bases and 9 bases respectively, with 18 bases between them. The CDR3 runs to 15 residues. Germline assignment: CDR1 SGDLS and CDR2 YYNGEE. The CDR3: CASRASDTAPSPLHF. CDR3 sequence (DNA): TGTGCCAGCAGGGCCTCCGACACGGCCCCTTCACCCCTCCACTTT. Based on the CDR3 plus reference TRBV9 and TRBJ1-6, the full variable domain is DSGVTQTPKHLITATGQRVTLRCSPRSGDLSVYWYQQSLDQGLQFLIQYYNGEERAKGNILERFSAQQFPDLHSELNLSSLELGDSALYFCASRASDTAPSPLHFGNGTRLTVT.

The chain links TRBV6-1 to TRBJ2-5; tentative D call: TRBD1 (6 bases). There are 16 residues in the CDR3. V dropped 3 bases and J dropped 2 bases, with 16 bases sitting between them. Germline-derived CDR1 and CDR2 are MNHNS and SASEGT. In DNA form, the CDR3 reads TGTGCCAGCAGTGAGACCCCCGGGACATTTCAAGAGACCCAGTACTTC. Its protein is CASSETPGTFQETQYF.

The rearrangement uses TRBV4-2 and TRBJ2-5; D possibly corresponds to TRBD2 (5 bases). Germline CDR1 and CDR2: LGHNA and YNFKEQ. CDR3 length: 15 residues. Trimming took off 0 bases at V and 4 bases at J, with 12 bases between the two ends. The CDR3, as DNA: TGTGCCAGCAGCCAAGAGTGGGGAGCGACAGAGACCCAGTACTTC. It encodes CASSQEWGATETQYF.

This clone has just one count. The chain uses TRBV5-8 and TRBJ2-5, with D perhaps TRBD2 (6 bases). V was shortened by 0 bases and J by 0 bases, with 15 bases between the two germline ends. This CDR3 contains 17 residues. Germline CDR1 SGHTS, CDR2 YDEGEE. The CDR3 region has the DNA TGTGCCAGCAGCTTGGCCCGGATAGCGGAAAACCAAGAGACCCAGTACTTC. This codes for CASSLARIAENQETQYF.